The 3 T cell receptor beta chains listed next were all sequenced from one sample in a study of PD-L1 blockade in urothelial cancer. The time point is: peripheral blood 6 weeks after treatment start. Data came from immunoSEQ multiplex PCR; TCRdb stores just in-frame clones and leaves some out. This table has approximately 79,000 clones, approximately 90% appearing once. The specimen comprised PBMCs, sampled around atezolizumab (anti-PD-L1) treatment. Every receptor here comes from a woman older than 75 with urothelial cancer.

In this sample, this clone turned up a few times. V gene TRBV9 combines with J gene TRBJ1-1; no clear D gene. The CDR3 is made up of 14 amino acids. Trimming took 5 bases from V and 8 from J, leaving 19 bases between them. Germline lookup yields CDR1 SGDLS and CDR2 YYNGEE. CDR3 region: CASRQDLREGEAFF. The CDR3 coding sequence is TGTGCCAGCAGACAAGACCTTCGAGAGGGCGAAGCTTTCTTT.

The chain couples TRBV10-1 to TRBJ2-7, with D possibly being TRBD2 (6 bases). From germline, CDR1 is WNHNN and CDR2 SYGVQD (reference sequence). Trimming cost V 1 base and J 3 bases, with 7 bases left between them. This CDR3 is 13 amino acids long. The CDR3 nucleotides are TGCGCCAGCAGTGAGTGGCGGGGCTACGAGCAGTACTTC. As protein: CASSEWRGYEQYF.

V usage is TRBV4-1 and J usage is TRBJ2-1; the D is unclear. The V and J ends lost 3 bases and 10 bases respectively, with 16 bases between them. Germline CDR1 MGHRA, CDR2 YSYEKL. The CDR3 covers 14 residues. Here the CDR3 reads CASSQVRLSPEQFF. In DNA, the CDR3 is TGCGCCAGCAGCCAGGTGAGACTCTCCCCGGAGCAGTTCTTC.